This T cell receptor beta chain was retrieved from a study of cytomegalovirus exposure and HLA in healthy donors. Overall study findings and caveats: Prior analysis indicated that the majority of TCR beta V segments exhibited productivity approximately 90% or approximately 30% of the time.

Both 60 Vbeta primers and 13 Jbeta primers went into the PCR. This table comes from immunoSEQ multiplex PCR, and its TCRdb copy is limited to in-frame clones, with some not included. The table lists about 160,000 clones, 75% to 80% of them singletons. Details on this clone: Its specificity is unknown.

The sequencing sample was made of PBMCs. The receptor's source is a woman between 40 and 50 years old in good health and CMV-seronegative.

The CDR3 DNA sequence: TGTGCCAGCAGTGAAGCCAGACAGGGCACTGAAGCTTTCTTT. It translates to CASSEARQGTEAFF. The V call is TRBV6-1, the J call TRBJ1-1, with TRBD1 matching 7 bases. CDR1 and CDR2 from the germline V gene are MNHNS and SASEGT. This CDR3 region has 14 residues. V trimming: 0 bases; J trimming: 4 bases; junction bases outside the gene matches: 2.